One and the same sample provided the 17 T cell receptor beta chains below, sequenced in a study of identical twins. TCRdb reprocessed the 5' RACE reads with MiXCR, giving one entry per CDR3 protein. Counted here are 280,000 or so distinct CDR3 sequences, about 8% occurring once; the ten biggest clones make up 2% to 2.5%. The sample was also reused in another study, on yellow fever vaccine responses in identical twins.

The specimen sequenced was memory (CD45RO+) T cells sorted from blood. Receptor source: a woman aged 18-29 years in good health.

The rearrangement links TRBV25-1 to TRBJ1-4, with D tentatively TRBD1 (5 bases). CDR1 and CDR2 (germline): MGHDK, SYGVNS. CDR3 length equals 12 residues. Trimming pared 11 bases from V and 0 bases from J, leaving 7 bases between. CDR3 sequence: CAAGSTNEKLFF. The CDR3 DNA reads as TGTGCCGCAGGGTCAACTAATGAAAAACTGTTTTTT.

The chain employs TRBV27 and TRBJ2-3, with D uncertain. Germline V gene data show CDR1 as MNHEY and CDR2 as SMNVEV (reference sequence). Deletions cut 5 bases from V and 1 base from J, with 13 bases between. The CDR3 is 15 residues long. In nucleotides, the CDR3 is TGTGCCAGCAGTCCTCCCGCGTGGGGCACAGATACGCAGTATTTT. Its protein product is CASSPPAWGTDTQYF.

The gene calls are TRBV7-6 and TRBJ2-2; D may be TRBD1 (6 bases). This CDR3 spans 15 amino acids. Germline CDR1 reads SGHVS; CDR2 reads FNYEAQ. Trimming took 1 base from V and 5 from J, leaving 11 bases between them. The CDR3 nucleotides read TGTGCCAGCAGCTTAGGGGACACCGGTACCGGGGAGCTGTTTTTT. Translating it yields CASSLGDTGTGELFF. Based on the CDR3 plus reference TRBV7-6 and TRBJ2-2, the full variable domain is GAGVSQSPRYKVTKRGQDVALRCDPISGHVSLYWYRQALGQGPEFLTYFNYEAQQDKSGLPNDRFSAERPEGSISTLTIQRTEQRDSAMYRCASSLGDTGTGELFFGEGSRLTVL.

The rearrangement uses TRBV6-1 and TRBJ2-7; D unclear. The CDR3 covers 13 residues. From germline, CDR1 is MNHNS and CDR2 SASEGT. Trimming pared 11 bases from V and 3 bases from J, leaving 17 bases between. The chain's CDR3 is CAVFSRPLYEQYF. The CDR3 bases are TGTGCCGTTTTTTCGAGGCCGCTCTACGAGCAGTACTTC.

The chain couples TRBV27 to TRBJ2-3, with D perhaps matching TRBD1 or TRBD2 (6 bases each). V dropped 7 bases and J dropped 4 bases, with 12 bases sitting between them. Germline CDR1 MNHEY, CDR2 SMNVEV (reference sequence). The CDR3 loop spans 13 amino acids. The CDR3, as DNA: TGTGCCAGCAAATGGGGGGCGTCAGATACGCAGTATTTT. Residues: CASKWGASDTQYF.

This clonotype was seen ten or more times. The CDR3 DNA is TGTGCCAGCAGCTTGGGGGGCTTGAACACTGAAGCTTTCTTT. Its translation: CASSLGGLNTEAFF. The rearrangement links TRBV12-3 or TRBV12-4 to TRBJ1-1; the D gene is possibly TRBD1 (6 bases). The ends were cut back, 6 bases at V and 0 bases at J, with 11 bases in the middle. CDR3 length: 14 residues.

This clonotype was counted ten times or more. The V gene is TRBV24-1, the J gene TRBJ2-2; D possibly corresponds to TRBD2 (6 bases). The CDR3 loop spans 15 amino acids. Trimming took 3 bases from V and 2 from J, leaving 9 bases between them. Germline V CDR1 and CDR2: KGHDR, SFDVKD. This chain's CDR3 is CATSDPGSNTGELFF. DNA for the CDR3: TGTGCCACCAGTGATCCCGGGAGCAACACCGGGGAGCTGTTTTTT.

The chain links TRBV27 to TRBJ2-7; D tentatively fits TRBD1 or TRBD2 (6 bases each). CDR3 length: 15 amino acids. CDR1 is MNHEY, CDR2 SMNVEV, per germline (reference sequence). V dropped 2 bases and J dropped 4 bases, with 15 bases sitting between them. As DNA, the CDR3 is TGTGCCAGCAGTTTAAGGGGGGCGCAGGGGTACGAGCAGTACTTC. It translates to CASSLRGAQGYEQYF.

The rearrangement uses TRBV5-1 and TRBJ2-5; 11 positions agree with TRBD1. Trimming at V came to 0 bases and at J to 4 bases, leaving 2 bases not matched to a gene. This CDR3 region has 15 residues. The germline V gene has CDR1 SGHRS and CDR2 YFSETQ. Here the CDR3 DNA reads TGCGCCAGCAGCTTGGGGACAGGGGGCGGAGAGACCCAGTACTTC. Translated, it gives CASSLGTGGGETQYF. The complete variable domain, with remaining parts taken from reference TRBV5-1 and TRBJ2-5, reads KAGVTQTPRYLIKTRGQQVTLSCSPISGHRSVSWYQQTPGQGLQFLFEYFSETQRNKGNFPGRFSGRQFSNSRSEMNVSTLELGDSALYLCASSLGTGGGETQYFGPGTRLLVL.

This clonotype was seen repeatedly, ten times or more. V and J are TRBV28 and TRBJ1-1, with TRBD1 as a possible D gene (5 bases). The CDR3 runs to 14 residues. CDR1 is MDHEN and CDR2 is SYDVKM in the germline V gene. Trimming shortened V by 1 base and J by 1 base, and 7 bases separated the two germline ends. In DNA form, the CDR3 reads TGTGCCAGCAGTTTATTCGGGGCGAACACTGAAGCTTTCTTT. As protein: CASSLFGANTEAFF.

The rearrangement uses TRBV9 and TRBJ2-5; D is perhaps TRBD1 (5 bases). Per the germline V gene, CDR1 is SGDLS and CDR2 is YYNGEE. The CDR3 length is 14 residues. V was clipped by 2 bases and J by 5 bases, with 13 bases between them. In nucleotides, the CDR3 is TGTGCCAGCAGCGTCCTGGGGCTAGGCGAGACCCAGTACTTC. Its protein product is CASSVLGLGETQYF.

This rearrangement joins TRBV5-1 to TRBJ2-1; 10 bases agree with TRBD2. Germline values: CDR1 SGHRS, CDR2 YFSETQ. V was pared by 2 bases and J by 10 bases, with 9 bases of the junction left unmatched. The CDR3 contains 15 residues. The CDR3 sequence is CASSLTSGVGYEQFF. The CDR3 coding sequence is TGCGCCAGCAGCTTAACTAGCGGGGTTGGCTACGAGCAGTTCTTC.

Many counts were recorded for this clonotype. The genes are TRBV12-3 or TRBV12-4 and TRBJ1-1, with TRBD1 as a possible D gene (6 bases). This CDR3 has 14 amino acids. V was clipped by 5 bases and J by 6 bases, with 16 bases between them. CDR3 DNA: TGTGCCAGCAGTCGGACAGCCTCCTCCCCTGAAGCTTTCTTT. This gives the protein CASSRTASSPEAFF.

This clonotype was counted between two and nine times. The J gene is TRBJ1-2, the V gene TRBV6-1, with D possibly TRBD1 on 6 matching bases. The V end lost 7 bases, the J end lost 8 bases, and 17 bases lay between the germline ends. The CDR3 is 13 amino acids. Germline-derived CDR1 and CDR2 are MNHNS and SASEGT. The DNA for the CDR3 is TGTGCCAGCACCAACCCGACAGGCGGGGGCTACACCTTC. Protein: CASTNPTGGGYTF.

This clonotype was observed a handful of times. The rearrangement uses TRBV27 and TRBJ2-7; D might be TRBD2 (7 bases). Per the germline V gene, CDR1 is MNHEY and CDR2 is SMNVEV (reference sequence). The CDR3 has 14 amino acids. Trimming cost V 7 bases and J 0 bases, with 13 bases left between them. DNA for the CDR3: TGTGCCAGCAAGGGGAGGGGGAGCTCCTACGAGCAGTACTTC. Its translation: CASKGRGSSYEQYF.

This chain links TRBV18 with TRBJ2-2; 8 nucleotides agree with TRBD2. The CDR3 has 14 amino acids. The germline gives CDR1 KGHSH, CDR2 LQKENI. The J segment lost 7 bases and the V segment lost 2 bases, leaving 3 bases of the junction unmatched. Written as DNA, the CDR3 is TGTGCCAGCTCACCAGGACTAGCTCACGGGGAGCTGTTTTTT. Protein sequence: CASSPGLAHGELFF.

This clonotype appeared a few times. The rearrangement uses TRBV7-9 and TRBJ2-5; perhaps TRBD2 as D (5 bases). The V gene lost 7 bases and the J gene lost 4 bases, with 10 bases spanning the gap. The CDR3 is made up of 12 amino acids. Looked up from germline, CDR1 is SEHNR and CDR2 is FQNEAQ (reference sequence). The CDR3 here is CASTGEGETQYF. CDR3 DNA sequence: TGTGCCAGCACCGGAGAGGGAGAGACCCAGTACTTC.